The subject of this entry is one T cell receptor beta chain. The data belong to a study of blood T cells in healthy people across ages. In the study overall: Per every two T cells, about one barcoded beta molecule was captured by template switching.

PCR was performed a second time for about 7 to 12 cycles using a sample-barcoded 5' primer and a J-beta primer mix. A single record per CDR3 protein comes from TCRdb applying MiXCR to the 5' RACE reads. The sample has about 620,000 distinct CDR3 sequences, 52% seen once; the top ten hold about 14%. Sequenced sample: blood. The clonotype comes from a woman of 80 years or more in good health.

In nucleotides, the CDR3 is TGTGCCAGCAGATATGGACAGGGGGCAGGTGGCTACACCTTC. Translation: CASRYGQGAGGYTF. This chain uses TRBV7-2 with TRBJ1-2; 11 positions match TRBD1. CDR3 size: 14 residues. The J segment lost 7 bases and the V segment lost 6 bases, leaving 7 bases of the junction unmatched. Germline assignment: CDR1 SGHTA and CDR2 FQGNSA. The variable domain in full, with the rest retrieved from reference TRBV7-2 and TRBJ1-2, is GAGVSQSPSNKVTEKGKDVELRCDPISGHTALYWYRQSLGQGLEFLIYFQGNSAPDKSGLPSDRFSAERTGGSVSTLTIQRTQQEDSAVYLCASRYGQGAGGYTFGSGTRLTVV.